Sequencing of this TCR beta chain was carried out in a study of T-cell memory formation after mild COVID-19. Looking at the study overall: The study found TCR clusters largely donor specific. General study results and limits: Mainly CM and EM harbored the contracting CD4+ clones; mainly EMRA harbored the CD8+ ones.

V was trimmed by 4 bases and J by 8 bases, leaving 16 bases between them. The CDR3 contains 14 residues. Germline V lookup: CDR1 KGHDR, CDR2 SFDVKD. Notes on this clonotype: Its matching antigen is unknown.

TCRdb independently ran MiXCR on the 5' RACE reads; one entry per CDR3 protein. The data contain fewer than 450,000 distinct CDR3 sequences, approximately 25% of them singletons. The specimen sequenced was PBMCs or a T cell subset sorted from them (not recorded which). This TCR derives from an adult woman who had mild COVID-19 (a few samples of this study predate the infection). Cell type and time point are not known. The gene calls are TRBV24-1 and TRBJ1-2, with no clear D. The CDR3 coding sequence is TGTGCCACCAGTGAGTCGGCCGGGGATCGAGGCTACACCTTC. Its translation is CATSESAGDRGYTF.